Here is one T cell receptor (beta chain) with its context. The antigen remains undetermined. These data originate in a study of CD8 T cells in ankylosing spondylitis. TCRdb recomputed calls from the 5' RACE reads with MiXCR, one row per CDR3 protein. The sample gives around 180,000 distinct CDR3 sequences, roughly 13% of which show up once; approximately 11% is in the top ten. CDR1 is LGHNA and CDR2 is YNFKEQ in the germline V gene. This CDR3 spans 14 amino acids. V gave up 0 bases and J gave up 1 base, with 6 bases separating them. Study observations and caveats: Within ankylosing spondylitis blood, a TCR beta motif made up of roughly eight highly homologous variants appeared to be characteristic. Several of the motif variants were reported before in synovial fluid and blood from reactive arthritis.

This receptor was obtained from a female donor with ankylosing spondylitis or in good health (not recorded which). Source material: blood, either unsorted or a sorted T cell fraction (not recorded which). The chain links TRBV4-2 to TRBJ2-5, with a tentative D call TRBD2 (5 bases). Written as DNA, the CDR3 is TGTGCCAGCAGCCAAGAACTAGTCCAAGAGACCCAGTACTTC. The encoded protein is CASSQELVQETQYF.